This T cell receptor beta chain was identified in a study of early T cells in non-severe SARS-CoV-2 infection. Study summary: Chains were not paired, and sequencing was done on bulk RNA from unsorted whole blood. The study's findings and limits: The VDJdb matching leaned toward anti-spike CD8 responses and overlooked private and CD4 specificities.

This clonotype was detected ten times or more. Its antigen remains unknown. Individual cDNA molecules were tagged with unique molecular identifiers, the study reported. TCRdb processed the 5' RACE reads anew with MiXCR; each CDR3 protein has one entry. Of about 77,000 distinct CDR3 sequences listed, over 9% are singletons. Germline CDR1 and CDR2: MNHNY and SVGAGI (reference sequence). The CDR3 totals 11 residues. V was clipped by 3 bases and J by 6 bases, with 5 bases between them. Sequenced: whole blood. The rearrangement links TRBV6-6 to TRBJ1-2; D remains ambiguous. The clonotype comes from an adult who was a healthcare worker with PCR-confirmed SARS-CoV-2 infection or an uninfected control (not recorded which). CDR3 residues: CASSYRDGYTF. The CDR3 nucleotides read TGTGCCAGCAGTTATCGGGATGGCTACACCTTC.